What follows are 23 T cell receptor beta chains derived from one specimen sequenced in a study of vaccination effects on CD4 cells after COVID-19. The assay was immunoSEQ multiplex PCR, and TCRdb's table has in-frame clones only and misses some. The profile shows tens of thousands of clones, about 81% of them singletons. For these TCRs, the target antigens are not known. In the ViraFEST assay, antigen-specific CD4+ clonotypes were identified by expansion after peptide-pool stimulation. Following culture for ten to eleven days, CD4+ T cells were isolated. Participants were given two doses of BNT162b2 or mRNA-1273 vaccine. The input for sequencing was CD4+ T cells from PBMCs cultured with HCoV-229E spike peptides, taken after COVID-19 vaccination. The receptors derive from a human donor who received a COVID-19 vaccine.

V and J are TRBV4-2 and TRBJ2-3, with a weak D call TRBD2 (5 bases). CDR1 is LGHNA, CDR2 YNFKEQ, per germline. Trimming removed 3 bases from V and 3 bases from J, with 16 bases in between. CDR3 size: 16 residues. The CDR3 coding sequence is TGTGCCAGCAGCCAGGAATTACTAGGGATAACAGATACGCAGTATTTT. Its translation is CASSQELLGITDTQYF.

This chain uses TRBV18 with TRBJ2-2; D is uncertain. CDR1 is KGHSH, CDR2 LQKENI, per germline. The CDR3 is 15 residues long. The V end lost 0 bases, the J end lost 2 bases, and 7 bases lay between the germline ends. CDR3 sequence (DNA): TGTGCCAGCTCACCACCGTCGCAAAACACCGGGGAGCTGTTTTTT. Its translation: CASSPPSQNTGELFF. Combining the CDR3 with reference TRBV18 and TRBJ2-2 gives the whole variable domain NAGVMQNPRHLVRRRGQEARLRCSPMKGHSHVYWYRQLPEEGLKFMVYLQKENIIDESGMPKERFSAEFPKEGPSILRIQQVVRGDSAAYFCASSPPSQNTGELFFGEGSRLTVL.

CDR3 loop: CASSLNRGGETQYF. The CDR3 coding sequence is TGTGCCAGCAGCCTAAACAGGGGGGGAGAGACCCAGTACTTC. The genes are TRBV6-5 and TRBJ2-5; D may be TRBD1 (8 bases). The CDR3 spans 14 residues. Between the trimmed V and J ends, which lost 6 bases and 4 bases, there was a span of 15 bases. Looked up from germline, CDR1 is MNHEY and CDR2 is SVGAGI.

The table lists this clone with a few counts. This sequence joins TRBV5-1 and TRBJ1-6, with TRBD1 matching over 9 bases. CDR1 and CDR2 (germline): SGHRS, YFSETQ. This CDR3 is 16 amino acids long. V shed 4 bases and J 10 bases; nucleotides not matched to a gene: 12. CDR3 nucleotide sequence: TGCGCCAGCAGCCGAACGGGACAGGGAATGCGATCACCCCTCCACTTT. It encodes CASSRTGQGMRSPLHF.

This clone was detected a few times. The chain recombines TRBV5-1 with TRBJ2-2; TRBD1 matches 8 bases. There are 15 residues in the CDR3. The V and J ends lost 3 bases and 2 bases, in that order; junction bases with no gene match: 3. In germline, CDR1 is SGHRS, CDR2 YFSETQ. CDR3 nucleotides: TGCGCCAGCAGCTCGGACAGGGAAAACACCGGGGAGCTGTTTTTT. Amino acid sequence: CASSSDRENTGELFF.

The V gene is TRBV24-1, the J gene TRBJ2-2; a possible D gene is TRBD2 (6 bases). Germline CDR1 is KGHDR and CDR2 is SFDVKD. V lost 9 bases and J 0 bases, leaving 7 bases between the germline ends. The CDR3 covers 13 residues. CDR3 DNA sequence: TGTGCCACCGGGACTCCGAACACCGGGGAGCTGTTTTTT. Protein: CATGTPNTGELFF.

This clone was detected once. The rearrangement links TRBV10-3 to TRBJ2-7; maybe TRBD1 (6 bases). The CDR3 totals 13 residues. CDR1 is ENHRY, CDR2 SYGVKD, per germline. Trimming stripped 6 bases from V and 3 bases from J, with 12 bases between. The CDR3 nucleotides read TGTGCCATCAGCGAGAGGACAGACTACGAGCAGTACGTC. Protein product: CAISERTDYEQYV.

The CDR3 reads CATSDSRDPRGAEAFF. In DNA, the CDR3 is TGTGCCACCAGTGATTCCCGGGACCCTAGAGGGGCTGAAGCTTTCTTT. The rearrangement uses TRBV24-1 and TRBJ1-1, with a tentative D call TRBD1 (5 bases). The CDR3 runs to 16 residues. CDR1 is KGHDR, CDR2 SFDVKD, per germline. Trimming left V 2 bases short and J 6 bases short, with 18 bases between.

The chain carries TRBV7-2 and TRBJ2-1; D is perhaps TRBD2 (5 bases). Trimming removed 0 bases at V and 15 bases at J, with 15 bases between. Per the germline V gene, CDR1 is SGHTA and CDR2 is FQGNSA. CDR3 length: 13 amino acids. This CDR3 is CASSLALQQTTFF. The CDR3 DNA reads as TGTGCCAGCAGCTTAGCTTTACAACAGACTACGTTCTTC.

V and J are TRBV28 and TRBJ1-3, with TRBD1 as a possible D gene (5 bases). The CDR3 extends over 15 amino acids. V lost 6 bases, J lost 0 bases, and 12 bases lay in between. Germline CDR1 and CDR2: MDHEN and SYDVKM. This CDR3 is CASRYTGTSGNTIYF. In DNA form, the CDR3 reads TGTGCCAGCAGATATACAGGCACCTCTGGAAACACCATATATTTT. The entire variable domain, with the rest obtained from reference TRBV28 and TRBJ1-3, is as follows: DVKVTQSSRYLVKRTGEKVFLECVQDMDHENMFWYRQDPGLGLRLIYFSYDVKMKEKGDIPEGYSVSREKKERFSLILESASTNQTSMYLCASRYTGTSGNTIYFGEGSWLTVV.

This clone was picked up a small number of times. The rearrangement links TRBV7-2 to TRBJ1-2; TRBD1 is a possible D gene (5 bases). Germline loops: CDR1 SGHTA, CDR2 FQGNSA. Trimming removed 5 bases at V and 1 base at J, with 8 bases between. CDR3 length: 13 amino acids. The CDR3 DNA reads TGTGCCAGCAGCCCGGGGGATAACTATGGCTACACCTTC. This gives the protein CASSPGDNYGYTF.

In its sample, this clone was seen a few times. The chain is built from TRBV3-1 (or the pseudogene TRBV3-2) and TRBJ1-5; D is uncertain. The germline V gene encodes CDR1 LGHDT and CDR2 YNNKEL (reference sequence). The V gene lost 5 bases and the J gene lost 3 bases, with 8 bases spanning the gap. This CDR3 is 13 amino acids long. The CDR3 spells CASSKRVNQPQHF. The CDR3, as DNA: TGTGCCAGCAGCAAAAGGGTCAATCAGCCCCAGCATTTT.

The chain carries TRBV7-9 and TRBJ1-2; 10 nucleotides agree with TRBD1. Per the germline V gene, CDR1 is SEHNR and CDR2 is FQNEAQ (reference sequence). This CDR3 spans 14 amino acids. Trimming at V came to 2 bases and at J to 6 bases, leaving 3 bases not matched to a gene. Here the CDR3 DNA reads TGTGCCAGCAGCTTATCAGGGACAGGGGATGGCTACACCTTC. It codes for CASSLSGTGDGYTF.

The V gene is TRBV19, the J gene TRBJ1-1, with a weak D call TRBD1 (6 bases). CDR1 LNHDA and CDR2 SQIVND come from the germline V gene (reference sequence). Trimming cost V 4 bases and J 4 bases, with 10 bases left between them. This CDR3 is 13 amino acids long. CDR3 DNA: TGTGCCAGTAGTAGGACAGTGATCACTGAAGCTTTCTTT. This gives the protein CASSRTVITEAFF.

The genes are TRBV9 and TRBJ2-1; 7 nucleotides agree with TRBD2. CDR1 and CDR2 from the germline V gene are SGDLS and YYNGEE. This CDR3 is built from 15 residues. V shed 4 bases, J shed 5 bases, and the junction held 9 bases outside the gene matches. CDR3 in DNA: TGTGCCAGCAGCCCCCGGGACTATCCCGACAATGAGCAGTTCTTC. It specifies CASSPRDYPDNEQFF.

This chain links TRBV12-5 with TRBJ2-7; D might be TRBD1 or TRBD2, each matching 6 bases. The germline V and J ends were trimmed by 0 bases and 0 bases, with 12 bases remaining between them. This CDR3 region has 16 residues. Germline CDR1 LGHNT, CDR2 FRNRAP. In DNA form, the CDR3 reads TGTGCTAGTGGTTTGGTACTAGGAGGGGGCTCCTACGAGCAGTACGTC. Translation: CASGLVLGGGSYEQYV.

This chain connects TRBV18 to TRBJ1-1; tentatively, D is TRBD1 (5 bases). This CDR3 is built from 12 residues. V was shortened by 5 bases and J by 7 bases, with 11 bases between the two germline ends. Germline V gives CDR1 KGHSH, CDR2 LQKENI. CDR3 sequence (DNA): TGTGCCAGCTCAGGGACGCGGGATGAAGCTTTCTTT. It specifies CASSGTRDEAFF.

This chain links TRBV7-9 with TRBJ2-1; TRBD2 agrees at 13 bases. The germline V gene encodes CDR1 SEHNR and CDR2 FQNEAQ (reference sequence). V gave up 4 bases and J gave up 9 bases; unmatched junction bases: 9. This CDR3 has 16 amino acids. Here the CDR3 DNA reads TGTGCCAGCAGCTCACGGACTAGCGGGGGATTAGTTGAGCAGTTCTTC. Translated: CASSSRTSGGLVEQFF.

This chain connects TRBV5-1 to TRBJ2-2; D is ambiguous. Trimming stripped 2 bases from V and 4 bases from J, with 12 bases between. Germline-derived CDR1 and CDR2 are SGHRS and YFSETQ. This CDR3 has 15 residues. CDR3 nucleotide sequence: TGCGCCAGCAGCTTCGATTGGCCTCCCACCGGGGAGCTGTTTTTT. Its translation: CASSFDWPPTGELFF.

This clone turned up a few times. The chain uses TRBV5-8 and TRBJ2-3; TRBD1 agrees at 7 bases. Germline V CDR1 and CDR2: SGHTS, YDEGEE. The CDR3 extends over 13 amino acids. With V trimmed by 5 bases and J by 4 bases, 4 bases remained unmatched. CDR3 bases: TGTGCCAGCAGGATAACAGGGGCAGATACGCAGTATTTT. Translated, it gives CASRITGADTQYF.

The rearrangement joins TRBV7-3 to TRBJ1-4, with 10 bases fitting TRBD1. Trimming removed 6 bases from V and 3 bases from J; junction bases left unmatched: 7. This CDR3 region has 16 residues. Per germline, CDR1 SGHTA and CDR2 FQGTGA. The CDR3 here is CASRGTGEAPNEKLFF. DNA of the CDR3: TGTGCCAGCAGAGGGACAGGGGAGGCCCCTAATGAAAAACTGTTTTTT.

V usage is TRBV24-1 and J usage is TRBJ2-3; D is ambiguous. CDR1 and CDR2 from the germline V gene are KGHDR and SFDVKD. This CDR3 contains 13 residues. V lost 4 bases and J lost 5, with 9 bases in between. Here the CDR3 DNA reads TGTGCCACCAGTGACCGTTCCTTAGATACGCAGTATTTT. This sequence encodes CATSDRSLDTQYF.

The CDR3 sequence is CASSYSTATQETQYF. The CDR3 bases are TGTGCCAGCAGTTACTCGACAGCCACACAAGAGACCCAGTACTTC. The V and J genes are TRBV6-5 and TRBJ2-5; TRBD1 is a possible D gene (5 bases). The CDR3 has 15 amino acids. Germline CDR1 and CDR2: MNHEY and SVGAGI. The V gene lost 0 bases and the J gene lost 2 bases, with 10 bases spanning the gap.